This T cell receptor (beta chain) was obtained from a study of T cells in Graves' hyperthyroidism and ophthalmopathy. Study-level points and caveats: For ophthalmopathy, model prediction preceded onset by a median roughly 6.3 months.

The authors took PBMCs from 10 ml fresh peripheral blood. RNA transcripts provided the source from which TCR beta CDR3 regions were amplified. HTBI primers were the set used in a first-round RT-PCR of the TCR CDR3. In TCRdb, the multiplex PCR reads were re-called with MiXCR into one record per CDR3 protein. The sample consists of over 150,000 distinct CDR3 sequences, approximately 16% of them appearing once. Points on this clonotype: Antigen unknown.

The CDR3 is 13 amino acids. Trimming took 1 base from V and 3 from J, leaving 7 bases between them. Per germline, CDR1 SGHNT and CDR2 YENEEA. This TCR derives from a woman between 50 and 59 years old with Graves' hyperthyroidism. The chain links TRBV11-3 to TRBJ2-7; D remains ambiguous. The sequenced sample was blood. CDR3 nucleotides: TGTGCCAGCAGCTTAGGGGCAGACTACGAGCAGTACTTC. This codes for CASSLGADYEQYF.